This T cell receptor (beta chain) was documented in a study of Ad26.COV2.S vaccination and SARS-CoV-2 variants. Study overall: Participants got Ad26.COV2.S intramuscularly, once or twice 56 days apart.

Germline V gene data show CDR1 as SGHKS and CDR2 as YYEKEE (reference sequence). The CDR3 contains 15 residues. V lost 0 bases to trimming and J lost 2 bases; unmatched junction nucleotides: 2. Treatment of the sample: 15 to 20 received Ad26.COV2.S at low or high dose, single or two shots; a few received placebo; per-sample allocation not given. The samples date from day 63 after the first vaccine or placebo injection. This clone was seen just once. Repertoires were generated with immunoSEQ multiplex PCR, while TCRdb's copy carries only in-frame clones and drops some. The sample includes approximately 360,000 clones, roughly 85% of them seen just once.

The sample here was peripheral blood, taken in a trial of Ad26.COV2.S vaccine versus placebo. The sequence derives from a person aged 18 to 59 who received the Ad26.COV2.S COVID-19 vaccine or a placebo. V and J are TRBV5-5 and TRBJ1-3; 7 bases map to TRBD1. The CDR3 coding sequence is TGTGCCAGCAGCTTGGAGGGGGCAGCTGGAAACACCATATATTTT. This encodes CASSLEGAAGNTIYF.